The entry that follows covers one TCR beta chain sequence. These data originate in a study of shared T cell receptors in the human thymus. Clones were read by immunoSEQ multiplex PCR, and TCRdb kept only the in-frame ones, dropping some. The sample has 720,000 or so clones, approximately 85% seen once. This CDR3 region has 15 residues. These records were also assigned to another study, of human thymus T cells. That study reports: Resections were taken during corrective heart surgery, and the thymus tissue came from these. Seemingly biased V and J gene usage marked thymic and blood repertoires.

The TCR was taken from a girl under three years old with a congenital heart defect. The chain links TRBV21-1 to TRBJ1-6. TRBV21-1 is shown as a pseudogene. What was sequenced was thymocytes. The CDR3 region is CASILVGFYNSPLHF. Here the CDR3 DNA reads TGTGCCAGCATCCTAGTGGGTTTCTATAATTCACCCCTCCACTTT.